These 6 T cell receptor beta chains originate from one sample sequenced in a study of shared clonotypes between healthy human individuals. The method was immunoSEQ multiplex PCR; TCRdb's version includes in-frame clones alone and lacks a portion of them. Of a few hundred thousand clones detected, roughly 80% appear once; the ten largest clones hold 8.5% to 12%. Material for sequencing was memory CD4+ T cells sorted from blood. The subset: CD45RA-negative fraction. These receptors were obtained from a young man in good health.

In the case of this clone: One end of the junction does not line up with germline, which may come from a read error. The rearrangement uses TRBV5-1 and TRBJ2-7, with TRBD2 matching 10 bases. CDR1 is SGHRS, CDR2 YFSETQ, per germline. There are 19 residues in the CDR3. In DNA form, the CDR3 reads TGCGCCAGCAACTTGGGGCCCTACCTAGCGGGAGATGGGGGCTACGAGCAGTACTTC. This translates into CASNLGPYLAGDGGYEQYF. Drawing the rest from reference TRBV5-1 and TRBJ2-7, the complete variable domain is KAGVTQTPRYLIKTRGQQVTLSCSPISGHRSVSWYQQTPGQGLQFLFEYFSETQRNKGNFPGRFSGRQFSNSRSEMNVSTLELGDSALYLCASNLGPYLAGDGGYEQYFGPGTRLTVT.

This chain uses TRBV7-9 with TRBJ2-7; the D is unclear. Trimming removed 3 bases from V and 6 bases from J, with 9 bases in between. The germline V gene has CDR1 SEHNR and CDR2 FQNEAQ (reference sequence). CDR3 length: 12 residues. CDR3 in DNA: TGTGCCAGCAGCTTGAGTTTGGTCGAGCAGTACTTC. This codes for CASSLSLVEQYF.

Many counts were recorded for this clone. The chain has TRBV15 and TRBJ2-4; TRBD2 might be the D (5 bases). The CDR3 runs 15 residues. V lost 1 base, J lost 6 bases, and 13 bases lay in between. Per germline, CDR1 LNHNV and CDR2 YYDKDF (reference sequence). This chain's CDR3 is CATSRGGSEGNIQYF. The CDR3, as DNA: TGTGCCACCAGCAGAGGAGGCTCCGAGGGAAACATTCAGTACTTC.

In this sample, this clone turned up many times. The chain employs TRBV2 and TRBJ2-5; no definite D call. The germline gives CDR1 SNHLY, CDR2 FYNNEI. The CDR3 is made up of 14 amino acids. Trimming cost V 7 bases and J 5 bases, with 17 bases left between them. CDR3 in amino acids: CASKRSPLGETQYF. CDR3 nucleotide sequence: TGTGCCAGCAAGAGGTCTCCTCTCGGGGAGACCCAGTACTTC.

This chain connects TRBV11-2 to TRBJ1-2; D unclear. V lost 5 bases to trimming and J lost 1 base, with 14 bases between them. From germline, CDR1 is SGHAT and CDR2 FQNNGV. The length of the CDR3 is 15 residues. CDR3 sequence (DNA): TGTGCCAGCAGCGCCTTTGGAACCCTTAACTATGGCTACACCTTC. Residues: CASSAFGTLNYGYTF.

This sequence joins TRBV27 and TRBJ1-6; 7 bases align to TRBD1. Germline CDR1 is MNHEY and CDR2 is SMNVEV (reference sequence). The CDR3 loop spans 15 amino acids. With V trimmed by 6 bases and J by 5 bases, 7 bases remained unmatched. CDR3 amino acids: CASRAYGTDNSPLHF. DNA of the CDR3: TGTGCCAGCAGGGCTTACGGGACAGATAATTCACCCCTCCACTTT.